These 30 T cell receptor beta chains came from one sample sequenced in a study of blood T cell repertoires in COVID-19. TCRdb's table, derived via immunoSEQ multiplex PCR, lists solely in-frame clones and lacks some. The repertoire has about 270,000 clones, 75% to 90% of them found once; the top ten carry under 3%. The source material was PBMCs or T cells enriched from blood (not recorded which). The source of these receptors is a woman aged 18 to 35 who had recovered from COVID-19.

This clone was recorded once. This rearrangement joins TRBV5-1 to TRBJ1-4; TRBD1 matches at 8 bases. V dropped 2 bases and J dropped 8; count of bases not matched to a gene: 8. From germline, CDR1 is SGHRS and CDR2 YFSETQ. The length of the CDR3 is 15 residues. The DNA of the CDR3 is TGCGCCAGCAGCTTCCAGGGGGCGAGGAGAGAAAAACTGTTTTTT. Its protein product is CASSFQGARREKLFF.

The CDR3 is CASGRSGNQETQYF. In nucleotides, the CDR3 is TGTGCCAGTGGCCGTAGCGGTAACCAAGAGACCCAGTACTTC. The rearrangement links TRBV19 to TRBJ2-5, with D possibly being TRBD2 (6 bases). Between the trimmed V and J ends, which lost 8 bases and 0 bases, there was a span of 13 bases. This CDR3 is 14 amino acids long. Germline CDR1 is LNHDA and CDR2 is SQIVND (reference sequence). The full variable domain, in which reference TRBV19 and TRBJ2-5 provide the parts outside the CDR3, is DGGITQSPKYLFRKEGQNVTLSCEQNLNHDAMYWYRQDPGQGLRLIYYSQIVNDFQKGDIAEGYSVSREKKESFPLTVTSAQKNPTAFYLCASGRSGNQETQYFGPGTRLLVL.

CDR3 region: CATSRTGGNYGYTF. The CDR3, as DNA: TGTGCCACCAGCCGGACAGGGGGCAACTATGGCTACACCTTC. This chain joins TRBV15 and TRBJ1-2; 11 bases agree with TRBD1. V lost 5 bases to trimming and J lost 2 bases; unmatched junction nucleotides: 1. The CDR3 runs 14 residues. The germline V gene has CDR1 LNHNV and CDR2 YYDKDF (reference sequence).

The rearrangement links TRBV5-8 to TRBJ2-7; 7 positions match TRBD2. With V trimmed by 4 bases and J by 6 bases, 19 bases remained unmatched. Per the germline V gene, CDR1 is SGHTS and CDR2 is YDEGEE. CDR3 length equals 17 residues. CDR3 amino acids: CASSMERGGRSSLEQYF. In DNA, the CDR3 is TGTGCCAGCAGCATGGAGCGGGGTGGTCGGTCCTCTCTCGAGCAGTACTTC.

The chain combines TRBV10-2 with TRBJ2-6; tentatively, D is TRBD1 (6 bases). V lost 8 bases to trimming and J lost 0 bases, with 8 bases between them. The CDR3 runs to 14 residues. Germline V gene lookup returns CDR1 WSHSY and CDR2 SAAADI. For the CDR3, the DNA is TGCGCCAGCTTAGGGGGCTCTGGGGCCAACGTCCTGACTTTC. Translating gives CASLGGSGANVLTF.

The J gene is TRBJ1-2, the V gene TRBV21-1; the table calls TRBD1, which could not be checked here. TRBV21-1 has pseudogene status. This CDR3 has 17 amino acids. CDR3 loop: CASSSEEGTGTNYGYTF. The DNA of the CDR3 is TGTGCCAGCAGCAGCGAGGAAGGGACAGGGACTAACTATGGCTACACCTTC.

This clone was seen a handful of times. The rearrangement uses TRBV30 and TRBJ1-5; the D gene is possibly TRBD1 (5 bases). This CDR3 has 15 amino acids. Trimming took off 0 bases at V and 0 bases at J, with 9 bases between the two ends. Germline loops: CDR1 GTSNPN, CDR2 SVGIG (reference sequence). The CDR3 DNA reads TGTGCCTGGAGTGTGGGGGGGAATAGCAATCAGCCCCAGCATTTT. Amino acid sequence: CAWSVGGNSNQPQHF.

This clone was found once. The rearrangement uses TRBV11-1 and TRBJ2-1; maybe TRBD1 (6 bases). The CDR3 spans 15 residues. Germline lookup yields CDR1 SGHAT and CDR2 FQDESV (reference sequence). Trimming left V 1 base short and J 7 bases short, with 14 bases between. The CDR3 sequence: CASSLGATQGNEQFF. The CDR3 bases are TGTGCCAGCAGCTTAGGAGCTACGCAGGGGAATGAGCAGTTCTTC. Combining the CDR3 with reference TRBV11-1 and TRBJ2-1 gives the whole variable domain EAEVAQSPRYKITEKSQAVAFWCDPISGHATLYWYRQILGQGPELLVQFQDESVVDDSQLPKDRFSAERLKGVDSTLKIQPAELGDSAMYLCASSLGATQGNEQFFGPGTRLTVL.

The chain links TRBV13 to TRBJ1-2, with TRBD1 matching 7 bases. Trimming removed 5 bases from V and 8 bases from J; junction bases left unmatched: 17. The CDR3 is 16 residues long. The V gene's germline CDR1 is PRHDT and CDR2 FYEKMQ (reference sequence). The DNA of the CDR3 is TGTGCCAGCAGCCCTACCTCCCTACAGGGGCTGCGCGGCTACACCTTC. As protein: CASSPTSLQGLRGYTF.

V usage is TRBV5-6 and J usage is TRBJ1-1; D call uncertain. CDR1 and CDR2 from the germline V gene are SGHDT and YYEEEE. This CDR3 contains 12 residues. Trimming removed 10 bases at V and 4 bases at J, with 14 bases between. The CDR3 nucleotides are TGTGCCTCCAGCGGAGGGAGCACTGAAGCTTTCTTT. It codes for CASSGGSTEAFF.

The J gene is TRBJ1-1, the V gene TRBV18; 9 nucleotides match TRBD1. Trimming removed 2 bases from V and 9 bases from J; junction bases left unmatched: 4. Germline values: CDR1 KGHSH, CDR2 LQKENI. This CDR3 is built from 13 residues. The CDR3 DNA reads TGTGCCAGCTCACCAAACAACAGGGGGCAAGCTTTCTTT. This sequence encodes CASSPNNRGQAFF.

The chain carries TRBV7-9 and TRBJ2-1; TRBD2 agrees at 8 bases. Germline lookup yields CDR1 SEHNR and CDR2 FQNEAQ (reference sequence). The CDR3 extends over 15 amino acids. V lost 4 bases and J lost 9; bases outside the gene matches: 11. CDR3: CASSSPGLGAGEQFF. The CDR3 nucleotides are TGTGCCAGCAGCTCCCCGGGACTAGGTGCCGGTGAGCAGTTCTTC.

J is TRBJ1-2 and V is TRBV7-9; D perhaps matches TRBD1 (6 bases). Trimming removed 5 bases from V and 2 bases from J, with 18 bases in between. The length of the CDR3 is 16 residues. The germline gives CDR1 SEHNR, CDR2 FQNEAQ (reference sequence). The CDR3 sequence: CASSPVGDTSNYGYTF. Here the CDR3 DNA reads TGTGCCAGCAGCCCGGTGGGGGACACATCGAACTATGGCTACACCTTC.

The V and J genes are TRBV10-3 and TRBJ2-2; unclear D gene. There are 13 residues in the CDR3. Germline CDR1 is ENHRY and CDR2 is SYGVKD. Trimming stripped 6 bases from V and 3 bases from J, with 8 bases between. This CDR3 reads CAIRDSYTGELFF. The CDR3 DNA sequence: TGTGCCATCAGAGACTCGTACACCGGGGAGCTGTTTTTT.

The chain uses TRBV9 and TRBJ2-2; D unclear. Trimming removed 0 bases from V and 7 bases from J, with 13 bases in between. The CDR3 contains 15 residues. Germline CDR1 is SGDLS and CDR2 is YYNGEE. CDR3 DNA sequence: TGTGCCAGCAGCGTAGGAGGCAGTCGTGGCGGGGAGCTGTTTTTT. Translation gives CASSVGGSRGGELFF.

A few counts support this clone. The rearrangement joins TRBV20-1 to TRBJ2-5, with 8 positions matching TRBD2. Germline CDR1 DFQATT, CDR2 SNEGSKA (reference sequence). J was trimmed by 5 bases and V by 6 bases; bases with no gene match: 8. This CDR3 has 13 residues. CDR3 coding DNA: TGCAGTGCCAGTAAGCGGGGGCTCGAGACCCAGTACTTC. Its protein product is CSASKRGLETQYF.

The rearrangement links TRBV13 to TRBJ1-2, with 8 bases identical to TRBD1. The germline V gene has CDR1 PRHDT and CDR2 FYEKMQ (reference sequence). Trimming took 5 bases from V and 6 from J; bases not matched to a gene: 5. The CDR3 has 13 amino acids. In nucleotides, the CDR3 is TGTGCCAGCAGCGGACAGGGATCAAATGGCTACACCTTC. Its translation: CASSGQGSNGYTF. Filled out from reference TRBV13 and TRBJ1-2, the complete variable domain reads AAGVIQSPRHLIKEKRETATLKCYPIPRHDTVYWYQQGPGQDPQFLISFYEKMQSDKGSIPDRFSAQQFSDYHSELNMSSLELGDSALYFCASSGQGSNGYTFGSGTRLTVV.

The rearrangement links TRBV24-1 to TRBJ1-2; tentative D call: TRBD1 (6 bases). The CDR3 contains 14 residues. CDR1 and CDR2 (germline): KGHDR, SFDVKD. The V gene lost 3 bases and the J gene lost 7 bases, with 14 bases spanning the gap. This chain's CDR3 is CATSDGRGWAGYTF. The DNA of the CDR3 is TGTGCCACCAGTGATGGCAGGGGATGGGCTGGCTACACCTTC.

This clone was recorded many times. The chain joins TRBV6-5 to TRBJ1-4, with D perhaps matching TRBD1 (5 bases). Looked up from germline, CDR1 is MNHEY and CDR2 is SVGAGI. Trimming stripped 7 bases from V and 5 bases from J, with 14 bases between. The CDR3 has 14 residues. The CDR3 DNA reads as TGTGCCAGCAATCTACAGGCAGCGAATGAAAAACTGTTTTTT. As protein: CASNLQAANEKLFF.

The V call is TRBV2, the J call TRBJ2-3; 11 bases match TRBD2. The length of the CDR3 is 18 residues. The V and J ends lost 7 bases and 2 bases, in that order; junction bases with no gene match: 14. Germline CDR1 SNHLY, CDR2 FYNNEI. The CDR3 protein is CASNSLAGGQSFTDTQYF. The CDR3 DNA reads TGTGCCAGCAACTCGCTAGCGGGGGGCCAATCATTCACAGATACGCAGTATTTT.

This clone came up once. This chain uses TRBV2 with TRBJ1-1, with a possible D match to TRBD1 (5 bases). The CDR3 covers 13 residues. Germline assignment: CDR1 SNHLY and CDR2 FYNNEI. V was cut by 8 bases and J by 4 bases, with 14 bases left in between. CDR3 coding DNA: TGTGCCAGCTCTTTGGGGGAGGTCACTGAAGCTTTCTTT. Translation: CASSLGEVTEAFF.

The chain carries TRBV6-5 and TRBJ2-1; D might be TRBD1 (5 bases). This CDR3 contains 13 residues. Germline V gene sequence: CDR1 MNHEY, CDR2 SVGAGI. V was shortened by 3 bases and J by 8 bases, with 11 bases between the two germline ends. CDR3 residues: CASSYSEGDEQFF. The CDR3 DNA follows: TGTGCCAGCAGTTATTCTGAAGGGGATGAGCAGTTCTTC.

The chain carries TRBV11-2 and TRBJ1-1; 8 bases are shared with TRBD1. The trim removed 2 bases at V and 5 bases at J, leaving 4 bases unmatched. CDR3 length: 14 amino acids. Germline CDR1 reads SGHAT; CDR2 reads FQNNGV. This CDR3 is CASSLQGARTEAFF. CDR3 DNA: TGTGCCAGCAGCTTACAGGGGGCGAGGACTGAAGCTTTCTTT.

The chain carries TRBV6-5 and TRBJ2-3, with D hard to call. V lost 2 bases and J lost 2, with 8 bases in between. The length of the CDR3 is 14 residues. The germline V gene encodes CDR1 MNHEY and CDR2 SVGAGI. In DNA, the CDR3 is TGTGCCAGCAGTTACGGGCAGGACACAGATACGCAGTATTTT. Protein: CASSYGQDTDTQYF.

This chain joins TRBV11-1 and TRBJ1-6; no firm D call. The CDR3 is 13 amino acids. CDR1 and CDR2 (germline): SGHAT, FQDESV (reference sequence). V was shortened by 6 bases and J by 7 bases, with 10 bases between the two germline ends. DNA of the CDR3: TGTGCCAGCAGGTCCATTTTCAATTCACCCCTCCACTTT. Its protein product is CASRSIFNSPLHF.

This chain uses TRBV18 with TRBJ2-1; 10 bases agree with TRBD1. The CDR3 consists of 15 residues. The V segment lost 3 bases and the J segment 8 bases; nucleotides outside the gene matches: 7. The germline CDR1 and CDR2 sequences are KGHSH and LQKENI. The CDR3 spells CASSPNQGTGDEQFF. Here the CDR3 DNA reads TGTGCCAGCTCACCGAATCAGGGGACAGGGGATGAGCAGTTCTTC.

The chain carries TRBV2 and TRBJ2-2; a weak D match, TRBD1 (6 bases). The CDR3 runs to 15 residues. The V end lost 6 bases, the J end lost 3 bases, and 14 bases lay between the germline ends. Germline lookup yields CDR1 SNHLY and CDR2 FYNNEI. The CDR3: CASSLQGLDTGELFF. The CDR3 DNA sequence: TGTGCCAGCAGCCTACAGGGCTTAGACACCGGGGAGCTGTTTTTT. Complete variable domain (other parts from reference TRBV2 and TRBJ2-2): EPEVTQTPSHQVTQMGQEVILRCVPISNHLYFYWYRQILGQKVEFLVSFYNNEISEKSEIFDDQFSVERPDGSNFTLKIRSTKLEDSAMYFCASSLQGLDTGELFFGEGSRLTVL.

V usage is TRBV5-1 and J usage is TRBJ1-2; unclear D gene. Per the germline V gene, CDR1 is SGHRS and CDR2 is YFSETQ. The CDR3 spans 14 residues. The V gene lost 0 bases and the J gene lost 3 bases, with 9 bases spanning the gap. The CDR3 region has the DNA TGCGCCAGCAGCTTGGACACTACTGACTATGGCTACACCTTC. This codes for CASSLDTTDYGYTF.

The J gene is TRBJ1-2, the V gene TRBV10-3; TRBD1 matches at 11 bases. After removal of 6 bases from V and 5 bases from J, the junction contained 11 bases not matched to a gene. Germline values: CDR1 ENHRY, CDR2 SYGVKD. This CDR3 spans 16 amino acids. The CDR3: CAISSGTGGVLYGYTF. The CDR3 region has the DNA TGTGCCATCAGCTCCGGGACAGGGGGTGTTTTATATGGCTACACCTTC.

The rearrangement uses TRBV5-6 and TRBJ2-7; TRBD2 matches at 11 bases. CDR1 and CDR2 (germline): SGHDT, YYEEEE. V dropped 2 bases and J dropped 4; count of bases not matched to a gene: 11. CDR3 size: 17 residues. CDR3 nucleotide sequence: TGTGCCAGCAGCTTCGGAGGTAGCGGGGGGGCCCGATACGAGCAGTACTTC. Translated, it gives CASSFGGSGGARYEQYF.